Presented here are 14 T cell receptor beta chains from one specimen sequenced in a study of blood T cell repertoires in COVID-19. Data came from immunoSEQ multiplex PCR; TCRdb stores just in-frame clones and leaves some out. The sample lists fewer than 30,000 clones; about 91% were seen once. Sequenced sample: peripheral blood. Every receptor here comes from a human donor with active COVID-19. The donor label of this sample is uncertain.

This clone was recorded once. This chain joins TRBV5-4 and TRBJ2-2; D not certain. Germline V gene data show CDR1 as SGHNT and CDR2 as YYREEE (reference sequence). Between the trimmed V and J ends, which lost 3 bases and 0 bases, there was a span of 12 bases. The CDR3 spans 16 residues. The DNA of the CDR3 is TGTGCCAGCAGCTCCCGTAATCTTCCGAACACCGGGGAGCTGTTTTTT. Residues: CASSSRNLPNTGELFF. Full variable domain (rest looked up from reference TRBV5-4 and TRBJ2-2): ETGVTQSPTHLIKTRGQQVTLRCSSQSGHNTVSWYQQALGQGPQFIFQYYREEENGRGNFPPRFSGLQFPNYSSELNVNALELDDSALYLCASSSRNLPNTGELFFGEGSRLTVL.

V and J are TRBV4-1 and TRBJ1-5; possible D gene TRBD1, 5 bases. Trimming took off 4 bases at V and 7 bases at J, with 14 bases between the two ends. The germline V gene has CDR1 MGHRA and CDR2 YSYEKL. The CDR3 covers 14 residues. This chain's CDR3 is CASSRGPGDQPQHF. The CDR3 nucleotides are TGCGCCAGCAGCCGCGGCCCGGGGGACCAGCCCCAGCATTTT.

This CDR3 is CASSLGTGGTEAFF. CDR3 DNA: TGTGCCAGCAGCTTGGGGACAGGGGGAACTGAAGCTTTCTTT. This chain connects TRBV5-8 to TRBJ1-1, with 10 bases fitting TRBD1. This CDR3 contains 14 residues. The germline V gene has CDR1 SGHTS and CDR2 YDEGEE. The V segment lost 0 bases and the J segment 5 bases; nucleotides outside the gene matches: 1.

V and J are TRBV27 and TRBJ2-1; the match to TRBD2 covers 14 bases. The CDR3 length is 15 residues. V lost 6 bases, J lost 6 bases, and 4 bases stayed unmatched. Germline V CDR1 and CDR2: MNHEY, SMNVEV (reference sequence). The CDR3 is CASRKGLAGANEQFF. The CDR3 DNA reads as TGTGCCAGCAGAAAGGGACTAGCGGGAGCCAATGAGCAGTTCTTC.

The chain links TRBV5-5 to TRBJ1-4; D is uncertain. Trimming removed 3 bases at V and 8 bases at J, with 17 bases between. Germline-derived CDR1 and CDR2 are SGHKS and YYEKEE (reference sequence). The CDR3 runs 15 residues. The CDR3 DNA is TGTGCCAGCAGCTCTAATTTCGGGGTTGGCGAAAAACTGTTTTTT. Residues: CASSSNFGVGEKLFF.

The rearrangement joins TRBV5-6 to TRBJ2-2, with D possibly matching TRBD1 (5 bases). Germline CDR1 SGHDT, CDR2 YYEEEE. The CDR3 runs 16 residues. Trimming shortened V by 0 bases and J by 3 bases, and 12 bases separated the two germline ends. DNA of the CDR3: TGTGCCAGCAGCTTGGTAGCAGGGAAGTACACCGGGGAGCTGTTTTTT. This encodes CASSLVAGKYTGELFF. Drawing the rest from reference TRBV5-6 and TRBJ2-2, the complete variable domain is DAGVTQSPTHLIKTRGQQVTLRCSPKSGHDTVSWYQQALGQGPQFIFQYYEEEERQRGNFPDRFSGHQFPNYSSELNVNALLLGDSALYLCASSLVAGKYTGELFFGEGSRLTVL.

This chain uses TRBV11-2 with TRBJ1-3; D is unresolved. V was pared by 6 bases and J by 0 bases, with 9 bases between. The germline V gene has CDR1 SGHAT and CDR2 FQNNGV. The CDR3 runs to 14 residues. The CDR3 DNA reads as TGTGCCAGCAGAAGAGCCTTCTCTGGAAACACCATATATTTT. The encoded protein is CASRRAFSGNTIYF.

This chain joins TRBV2 and TRBJ2-7; D might be TRBD1 (5 bases). This CDR3 has 11 residues. Trimming shortened V by 7 bases and J by 6 bases, and 10 bases separated the two germline ends. Germline CDR1 SNHLY, CDR2 FYNNEI. CDR3 region: CASKQESEQYF. CDR3 in DNA: TGTGCCAGCAAACAGGAGTCCGAGCAGTACTTC.

This clone has just a few counts. Other DNA sequences in this specimen translate into the identical CDR3. V is TRBV19 and J is TRBJ2-3, with a tentative D call TRBD1 (5 bases). Trimming took 9 bases from V and 0 from J, leaving 7 bases between them. Germline V gene lookup returns CDR1 LNHDA and CDR2 SQIVND (reference sequence). The CDR3 consists of 12 residues. CDR3 nucleotides: TGTGCCAGCCGACAGAGCACAGATACGCAGTATTTT. Amino acid sequence: CASRQSTDTQYF.

Only one count was recorded for this clone. The chain employs TRBV28 and TRBJ1-6; 10 nucleotides agree with TRBD1. CDR1 MDHEN and CDR2 SYDVKM come from the germline V gene. The CDR3 contains 14 residues. The junction had 3 bases not matched to a gene; V was cut back by 5 bases and J by 8 bases. CDR3 nucleotides: TGTGCCAGCAGTATGGGACAGGGGTATTCACCCCTCCACTTT. Its protein is CASSMGQGYSPLHF.

V usage is TRBV10-3 and J usage is TRBJ2-3; 14 nucleotides line up with TRBD2. Germline CDR1 and CDR2: ENHRY and SYGVKD. The length of the CDR3 is 18 residues. With 2 bases clipped from V and 3 bases from J, the junction kept 7 bases outside the gene matches. CDR3 residues: CAISELTSGGARTDTQYF. The CDR3 bases are TGTGCCATCAGTGAGCTGACTAGCGGGGGGGCCCGAACAGATACGCAGTATTTT.

This chain links TRBV7-9 with TRBJ2-3; a weak D match, TRBD1 (6 bases). V was cut by 3 bases and J by 0 bases, with 10 bases left in between. CDR3 length: 15 amino acids. The germline gives CDR1 SEHNR, CDR2 FQNEAQ (reference sequence). The CDR3 region has the DNA TGTGCCAGCAGCTTGTCACAGGGAAGCACAGATACGCAGTATTTT. It translates to CASSLSQGSTDTQYF.

The count of this clone is one. The rearrangement uses TRBV19 and TRBJ2-1; 10 bases line up with TRBD2. This CDR3 contains 18 residues. Per germline, CDR1 LNHDA and CDR2 SQIVND (reference sequence). The junction had 8 bases not matched to a gene; V was cut back by 3 bases and J by 0 bases. The CDR3 DNA reads as TGTGCCAGTAGTATCCCACTAGCGGGGCCTAGCTCCTACAATGAGCAGTTCTTC. Translating gives CASSIPLAGPSSYNEQFF. The entire variable domain, with the rest obtained from reference TRBV19 and TRBJ2-1, is as follows: DGGITQSPKYLFRKEGQNVTLSCEQNLNHDAMYWYRQDPGQGLRLIYYSQIVNDFQKGDIAEGYSVSREKKESFPLTVTSAQKNPTAFYLCASSIPLAGPSSYNEQFFGPGTRLTVL.

The chain's CDR3 is CASSLDRANTGELFF. DNA of the CDR3: TGTGCCAGCAGCTTAGACAGGGCGAACACCGGGGAGCTGTTTTTT. The J gene is TRBJ2-2, the V gene TRBV7-8; perhaps TRBD1 as D (6 bases). The CDR3 runs to 15 residues. Germline V CDR1 and CDR2: SGHVS, FQNEAQ. The V end was cut by 1 base, the J end by 0 bases, with 6 bases between.